The T cell receptor (beta chain) under discussion was sequenced for a study of T-cell memory formation after mild COVID-19. General study results and limits: Certain responding clones were present in pre-infection memory, suggesting participation of cross-reactive memory. Clones that contracted from day 15 to 85 were balanced CD4/CD8, while later expanders leaned CD4+. Largely, contracting CD4+ clones fell within CM and EM, and contracting CD8+ clones within EMRA.

The ends lost 3 bases at V and 7 bases at J; junction bases unmatched: 8. Germline CDR1 DFQATT, CDR2 SNEGSKA (reference sequence). The CDR3 has 13 amino acids. From 5'RACE with constant-segment primers came TCR alpha and TCR beta cDNA libraries that carried sample barcodes and UMIs. In TCRdb, the 5' RACE reads were re-called with MiXCR into one record per CDR3 protein. The sample has 29,000 or so distinct CDR3 sequences, approximately 16% seen once. This clonotype was seen at least ten times. Its specificity is not known. This sequence joins TRBV20-1 and TRBJ1-2; 7 bases fit TRBD1. The sequenced sample consisted of PBMCs or a T cell subset sorted from them (not recorded which). The source of this sequence is an adult who had mild COVID-19 (a few samples of this study predate the infection). Cell type and time point are not known. CDR3 region: CSASRDRVAGYTF. CDR3 coding DNA: TGCAGTGCTAGCCGAGACAGGGTGGCTGGCTACACCTTC.